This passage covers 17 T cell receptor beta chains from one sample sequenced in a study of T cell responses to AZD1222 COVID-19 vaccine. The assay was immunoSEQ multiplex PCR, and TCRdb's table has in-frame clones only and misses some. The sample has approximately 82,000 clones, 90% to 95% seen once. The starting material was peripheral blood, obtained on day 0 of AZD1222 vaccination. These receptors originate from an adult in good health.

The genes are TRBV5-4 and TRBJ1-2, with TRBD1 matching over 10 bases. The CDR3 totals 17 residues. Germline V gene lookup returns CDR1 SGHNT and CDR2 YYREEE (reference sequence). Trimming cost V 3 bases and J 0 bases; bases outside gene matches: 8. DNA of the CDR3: TGTGCCAGCAGCTCAGGGACAGGGGAGGAAGCTAACTATGGCTACACCTTC. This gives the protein CASSSGTGEEANYGYTF. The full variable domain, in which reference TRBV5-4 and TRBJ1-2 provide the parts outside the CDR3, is ETGVTQSPTHLIKTRGQQVTLRCSSQSGHNTVSWYQQALGQGPQFIFQYYREEENGRGNFPPRFSGLQFPNYSSELNVNALELDDSALYLCASSSGTGEEANYGYTFGSGTRLTVV.

The CDR3 DNA is TGTGCCAGTAGTTTGCCCTCCGGATTCCGCAGGGGCTACACCTTC. As protein: CASSLPSGFRRGYTF. The V gene is TRBV19, the J gene TRBJ1-2; D remains unclear. This CDR3 has 15 residues. V was cut by 5 bases and J by 8 bases, with 21 bases left in between. CDR1 and CDR2 from the germline V gene are LNHDA and SQIVND (reference sequence).

This CDR3 reads CASSVDYRWAGDNTEAFF. The CDR3 DNA reads TGTGCCAGCAGCGTAGACTATCGATGGGCAGGGGATAACACTGAAGCTTTCTTT. This rearrangement joins TRBV9 to TRBJ1-1, with D possibly TRBD1 on 6 matching bases. V was pared by 0 bases and J by 2 bases, with 20 bases between. Germline lookup yields CDR1 SGDLS and CDR2 YYNGEE. CDR3 size: 18 residues.

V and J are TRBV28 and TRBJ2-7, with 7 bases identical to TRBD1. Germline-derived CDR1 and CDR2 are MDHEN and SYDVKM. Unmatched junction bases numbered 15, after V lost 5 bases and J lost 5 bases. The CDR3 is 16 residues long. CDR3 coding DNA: TGTGCCAGCAGTCCCCCACCTAAGGGGGCGAGGGACGAGCAGTACTTC. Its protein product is CASSPPPKGARDEQYF.

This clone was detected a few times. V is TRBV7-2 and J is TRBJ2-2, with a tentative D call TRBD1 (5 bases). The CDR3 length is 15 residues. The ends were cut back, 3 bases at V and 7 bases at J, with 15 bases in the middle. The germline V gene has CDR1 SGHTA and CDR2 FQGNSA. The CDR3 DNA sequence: TGTGCCAGCAGCTTGAGGACACCCCTGGGCGGGGAGCTGTTTTTT. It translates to CASSLRTPLGGELFF.

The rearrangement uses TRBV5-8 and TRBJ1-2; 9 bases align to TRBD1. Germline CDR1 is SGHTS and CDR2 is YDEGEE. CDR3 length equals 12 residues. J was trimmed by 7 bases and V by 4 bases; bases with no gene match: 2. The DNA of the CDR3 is TGTGCCAGCAGCCGGGACAGGGTTGGCTACACCTTC. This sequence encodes CASSRDRVGYTF.

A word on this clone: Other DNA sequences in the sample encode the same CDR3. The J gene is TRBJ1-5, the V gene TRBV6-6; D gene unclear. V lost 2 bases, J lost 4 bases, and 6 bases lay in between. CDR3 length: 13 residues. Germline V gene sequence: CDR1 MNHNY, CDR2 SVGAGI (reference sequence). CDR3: CASSYQGNQPQHF. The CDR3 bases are TGTGCCAGCAGTTACCAAGGTAATCAGCCCCAGCATTTT.

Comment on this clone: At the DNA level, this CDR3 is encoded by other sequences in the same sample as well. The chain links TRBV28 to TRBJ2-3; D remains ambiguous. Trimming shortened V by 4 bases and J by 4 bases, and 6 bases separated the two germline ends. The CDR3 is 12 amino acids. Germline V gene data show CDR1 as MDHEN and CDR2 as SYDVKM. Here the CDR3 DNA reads TGTGCCAGCAGTTCGAACGCAGATACGCAGTATTTT. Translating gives CASSSNADTQYF.

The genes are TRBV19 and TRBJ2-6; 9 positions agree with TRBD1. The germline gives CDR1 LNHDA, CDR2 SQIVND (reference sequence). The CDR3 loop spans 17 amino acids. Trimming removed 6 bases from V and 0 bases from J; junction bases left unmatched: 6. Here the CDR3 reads CASSLQGAHSGANVLTF. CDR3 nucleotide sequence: TGTGCCAGTAGCTTACAGGGGGCACACTCTGGGGCCAACGTCCTGACTTTC. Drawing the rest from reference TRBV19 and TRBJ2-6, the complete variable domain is DGGITQSPKYLFRKEGQNVTLSCEQNLNHDAMYWYRQDPGQGLRLIYYSQIVNDFQKGDIAEGYSVSREKKESFPLTVTSAQKNPTAFYLCASSLQGAHSGANVLTFGAGSRLTVL.

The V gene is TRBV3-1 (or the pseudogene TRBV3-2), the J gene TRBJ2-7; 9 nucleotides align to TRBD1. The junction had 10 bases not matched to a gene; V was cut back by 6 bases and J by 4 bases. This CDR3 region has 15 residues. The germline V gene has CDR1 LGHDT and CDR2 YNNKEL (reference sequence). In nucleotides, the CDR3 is TGTGCCAGCAGTCGTGACAGGGGGGGTATGTACGAGCAGTACTTC. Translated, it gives CASSRDRGGMYEQYF.

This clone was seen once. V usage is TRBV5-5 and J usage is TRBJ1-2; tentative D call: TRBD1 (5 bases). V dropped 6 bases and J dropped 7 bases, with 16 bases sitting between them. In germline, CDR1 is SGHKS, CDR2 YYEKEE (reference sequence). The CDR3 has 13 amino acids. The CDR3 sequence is CASTTPGRAGYTF. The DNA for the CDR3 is TGTGCCAGCACCACGCCGGGCAGGGCTGGCTACACCTTC.

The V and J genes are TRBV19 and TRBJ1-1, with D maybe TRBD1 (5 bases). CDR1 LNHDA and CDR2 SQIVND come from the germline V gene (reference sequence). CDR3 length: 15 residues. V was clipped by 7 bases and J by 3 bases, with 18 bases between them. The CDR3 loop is CASTGRGGVYTEAFF. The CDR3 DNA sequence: TGTGCCAGTACTGGAAGGGGAGGGGTATACACTGAAGCTTTCTTT.

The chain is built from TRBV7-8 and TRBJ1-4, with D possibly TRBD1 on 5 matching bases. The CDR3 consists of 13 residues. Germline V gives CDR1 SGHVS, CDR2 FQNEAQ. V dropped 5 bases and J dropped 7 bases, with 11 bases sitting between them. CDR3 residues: CASSGGEFEKLFF. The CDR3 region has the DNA TGTGCCAGCAGCGGGGGGGAATTTGAAAAACTGTTTTTT. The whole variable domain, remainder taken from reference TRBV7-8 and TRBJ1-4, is GAGVSQSPRYKVAKRGQDVALRCDPISGHVSLFWYQQALGQGPEFLTYFQNEAQLDKSGLPSDRFFAERPEGSVSTLKIQRTQQEDSAVYLCASSGGEFEKLFFGSGTQLSVL.

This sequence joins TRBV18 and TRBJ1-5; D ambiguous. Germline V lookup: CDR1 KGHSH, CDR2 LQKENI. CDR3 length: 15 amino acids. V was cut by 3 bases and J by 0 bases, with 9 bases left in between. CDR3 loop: CASSPSPASNQPQHF. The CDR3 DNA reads TGTGCCAGCTCACCCTCCCCGGCTAGCAATCAGCCCCAGCATTTT.

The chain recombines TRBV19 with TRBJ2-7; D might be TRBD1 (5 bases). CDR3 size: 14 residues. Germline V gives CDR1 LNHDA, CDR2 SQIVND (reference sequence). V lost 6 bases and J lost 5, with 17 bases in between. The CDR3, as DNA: TGTGCCAGTAGGCTTAGAAGGGGTGACGACGAGCAGTACTTC. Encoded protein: CASRLRRGDDEQYF.

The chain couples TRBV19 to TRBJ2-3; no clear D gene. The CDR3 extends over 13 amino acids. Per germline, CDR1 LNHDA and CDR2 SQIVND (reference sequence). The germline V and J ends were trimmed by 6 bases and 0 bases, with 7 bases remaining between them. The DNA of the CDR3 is TGTGCCAGTAGATTCCTCAGCACAGATACGCAGTATTTT. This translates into CASRFLSTDTQYF.

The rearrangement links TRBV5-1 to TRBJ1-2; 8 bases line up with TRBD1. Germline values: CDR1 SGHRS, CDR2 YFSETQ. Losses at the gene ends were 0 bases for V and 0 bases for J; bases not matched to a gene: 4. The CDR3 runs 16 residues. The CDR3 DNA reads TGCGCCAGCAGCTTGGATGGACAGGGAGCTAACTATGGCTACACCTTC. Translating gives CASSLDGQGANYGYTF.